This T cell receptor (beta chain) was identified during a study of post-analysis software for immune sequencing data. Unique molecular identifiers featured in each of the TCR beta cDNA libraries. Each batch of roughly 1 to 11 million T cells produced around 460,000 cDNA molecules. One entry per CDR3 protein results from TCRdb running MiXCR on the PCR reads. The table lists a few hundred thousand distinct CDR3 sequences, 36% of them singletons. This clonotype was recorded many times. Its antigen is unidentified. Findings and limits, study-wide: Controls showed significantly higher normalized Chao1 diversity than did multiple sclerosis patients.

This sequence was found in a girl aged 10 to 17 with multiple sclerosis. Sequencing was done on a sample of blood.

CDR3 protein: CASLMEVPSTTEAFF. The CDR3 DNA follows: TGTGCCAGCCTGATGGAGGTGCCCAGTACCACTGAAGCTTTCTTT. V is TRBV12-3 or TRBV12-4 and J is TRBJ1-1, with D unclear. The CDR3 extends over 15 amino acids. The V end was cut by 8 bases, the J end by 4 bases, with 20 bases between.